The clone carrying this TCR beta chain showed up many times. No antigen is known for it. Germline-derived CDR1 and CDR2 are SGDLS and YYNGEE. J lost 2 bases, V lost 3 bases, and 8 bases had no gene match. This CDR3 comprises 15 residues. The record originates from a study of T-cell reconstitution after alpha-beta-depleted transplantation in children. Points from the study as a whole: It was reported that alpha-beta T cells came from several hundred expanded graft clones (about two months after transplant). Surviving thymic progenitors and recipient T cells were the source of high TCRbeta diversity at day 60 in some patients. T-cell numbers and diversity, one year after transplant, stemmed largely from T cells that were newly produced.

TCRbeta library construction was performed incorporating unique molecular identifiers. MiXCR, run by TCRdb on the PCR reads, gives a single entry per CDR3 protein. This sample has 450,000 to 600,000 distinct CDR3 sequences, with under 12% found just once. The receptor was isolated from a child aged 2-15 years with inherited bone marrow failure, due to receive a stem cell transplant. The J gene is TRBJ2-7, the V gene TRBV9, with TRBD1 identical over 7 bases. Source: PBMCs, taken before TCRalphabeta/CD19-depleted stem cell transplant. This CDR3 reads CASSAREQGPYEQYF. The CDR3 DNA reads TGTGCCAGCAGCGCCCGGGAACAGGGGCCCTACGAGCAGTACTTC. Filled out from reference TRBV9 and TRBJ2-7, the complete variable domain reads DSGVTQTPKHLITATGQRVTLRCSPRSGDLSVYWYQQSLDQGLQFLIQYYNGEERAKGNILERFSAQQFPDLHSELNLSSLELGDSALYFCASSAREQGPYEQYFGPGTRLTVT.